The clone carrying this TCR beta chain has a handful of counts. What it recognizes is unknown. The data are from a study of T cells after yellow fever vaccination. Study results and caveats: Among all clonotypes, a small share was observed in both CD4 and CD8 compartments. Weaker overall was a secondary response that nonetheless peaked faster, on day 5 versus 15.

Production of TCR cDNA was by 5'RACE template switching, which also added a universal primer site and UMIs. Via MiXCR, TCRdb re-called the 5' RACE reads, giving one row per CDR3 protein. The data hold about 73,000 distinct CDR3 sequences, with over 7.5% observed a single time. Germline V gives CDR1 MNHEY, CDR2 SVGEGT. Trimming stripped 10 bases from V and 6 bases from J, with 22 bases between. The CDR3 loop spans 14 amino acids. The sequencing used CD8+ T cells sorted from PBMCs, collected on the day of the yellow fever booster vaccination. This receptor was obtained from a young man who received the YFV17D yellow fever vaccine. This sequence joins TRBV6-2 or TRBV6-3 and TRBJ2-7, with D perhaps TRBD2 (6 bases). In nucleotides, the CDR3 is TGTGCCATCACGCAAGGCGGAGGGTCGACCGAGCAGTACTTC. Encoded protein: CAITQGGGSTEQYF.